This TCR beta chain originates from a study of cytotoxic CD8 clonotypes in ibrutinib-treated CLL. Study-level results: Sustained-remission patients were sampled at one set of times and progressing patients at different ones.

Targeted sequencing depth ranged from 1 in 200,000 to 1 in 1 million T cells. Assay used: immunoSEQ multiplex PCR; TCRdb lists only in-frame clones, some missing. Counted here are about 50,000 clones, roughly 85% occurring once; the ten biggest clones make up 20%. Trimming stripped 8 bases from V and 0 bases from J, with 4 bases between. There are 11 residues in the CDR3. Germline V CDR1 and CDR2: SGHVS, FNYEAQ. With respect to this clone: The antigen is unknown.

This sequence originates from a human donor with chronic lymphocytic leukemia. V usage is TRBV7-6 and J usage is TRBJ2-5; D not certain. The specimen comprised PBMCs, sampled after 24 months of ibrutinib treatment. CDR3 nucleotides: TGTGCCAGCGGCAACCAAGAGACCCAGTACTTC. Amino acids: CASGNQETQYF.